Shown below are 26 T cell receptor beta chains from a single sample sequenced in a study of T cells after yellow fever vaccination. TCRdb redid the calling of the 5' RACE reads with MiXCR, one entry per CDR3 protein. The table has 100,000 to 150,000 distinct CDR3 sequences, roughly 10% seen once. The sequenced sample was CD8+ T cells sorted from PBMCs, obtained on the day of the yellow fever booster vaccination. The origin of the receptors is a man younger than 30 who received the YFV17D yellow fever vaccine.

V is TRBV20-1 and J is TRBJ2-3, with D possibly TRBD1 on 6 matching bases. Trimming cost V 0 bases and J 4 bases, with 20 bases left between them. The CDR3 totals 17 residues. Germline V gene lookup returns CDR1 DFQATT and CDR2 SNEGSKA (reference sequence). This CDR3 reads CSARDLTWNRESDTQYF. DNA for the CDR3: TGCAGTGCTAGAGATCTCACGTGGAACAGGGAATCAGATACGCAGTATTTT.

This clonotype has a handful of counts. The chain recombines TRBV6-2 or TRBV6-3 with TRBJ2-1; 10 bases are shared with TRBD2. With V trimmed by 5 bases and J by 6 bases, 1 base remained unmatched. This CDR3 is 13 amino acids long. Germline loops: CDR1 MNHEY, CDR2 SVGEGT. CDR3 loop: CASSTSGANEQFF. CDR3 nucleotide sequence: TGTGCCAGCAGTACTAGCGGGGCCAATGAGCAGTTCTTC.

The genes are TRBV10-3 and TRBJ2-3, with TRBD2 matching over 16 bases. This CDR3 region has 18 residues. Germline CDR1 reads ENHRY; CDR2 reads SYGVKD. With 0 bases clipped from V and 3 bases from J, the junction kept 3 bases outside the gene matches. CDR3 sequence reads: CAISESGLAGGPTDTQYF. The DNA for the CDR3 is TGTGCCATCAGTGAGTCGGGACTAGCGGGGGGGCCAACAGATACGCAGTATTTT.

This clonotype was picked up a small number of times. J is TRBJ2-7 and V is TRBV2; 8 bases fit TRBD1. This CDR3 region has 15 residues. Germline V gene data show CDR1 as SNHLY and CDR2 as FYNNEI. V was clipped by 2 bases and J by 1 base; unmatched bases: 4. The CDR3 protein is CASSEIGTGSYEQYF. As DNA, the CDR3 is TGTGCCAGCAGTGAAATCGGGACAGGTTCCTACGAGCAGTACTTC. Full variable domain (outside the CDR3, taken from reference TRBV2 and TRBJ2-7): EPEVTQTPSHQVTQMGQEVILRCVPISNHLYFYWYRQILGQKVEFLVSFYNNEISEKSEIFDDQFSVERPDGSNFTLKIRSTKLEDSAMYFCASSEIGTGSYEQYFGPGTRLTVT.

In its sample, this clonotype was seen a few times. The V gene is TRBV7-8, the J gene TRBJ2-1; TRBD1 agrees at 9 bases. CDR1 is SGHVS, CDR2 FQNEAQ, per germline. V shed 6 bases and J 6 bases; nucleotides not matched to a gene: 6. The length of the CDR3 is 14 residues. CDR3 sequence (DNA): TGTGCCAGCAGACCCGGGACAGGGATCAATGAGCAGTTCTTC. The encoded protein is CASRPGTGINEQFF. The variable domain in full, with the rest retrieved from reference TRBV7-8 and TRBJ2-1, is GAGVSQSPRYKVAKRGQDVALRCDPISGHVSLFWYQQALGQGPEFLTYFQNEAQLDKSGLPSDRFFAERPEGSVSTLKIQRTQQEDSAVYLCASRPGTGINEQFFGPGTRLTVL.

The chain employs TRBV10-3 and TRBJ2-7; tentatively, D is TRBD1 or TRBD2 (7 bases each). Germline loops: CDR1 ENHRY, CDR2 SYGVKD. Trimming took off 3 bases at V and 0 bases at J, with 12 bases between the two ends. This CDR3 is 15 amino acids long. The CDR3 region is CAISDGGTDSYEQYF. CDR3 DNA: TGTGCCATCAGTGACGGGGGGACAGACTCCTACGAGCAGTACTTC.

The chain carries TRBV6-1 and TRBJ1-5; 7 nucleotides align to TRBD1. After removal of 4 bases from V and 2 bases from J, the junction contained 5 bases not matched to a gene. This CDR3 is 15 amino acids long. CDR1 and CDR2 from the germline V gene are MNHNS and SASEGT. The CDR3 region is CASSVTGSGNQPQHF. CDR3 in DNA: TGTGCCAGCAGTGTGACAGGGAGTGGCAATCAGCCCCAGCATTTT.

The chain uses TRBV15 and TRBJ1-4; D not certain. The CDR3 consists of 15 residues. V dropped 0 bases and J dropped 5 bases, with 10 bases sitting between them. The germline V gene encodes CDR1 LNHNV and CDR2 YYDKDF (reference sequence). CDR3 in amino acids: CATSREGQTNEKLFF. Written as DNA, the CDR3 is TGTGCCACCAGCAGAGAAGGTCAGACAAATGAAAAACTGTTTTTT. Supplemented by reference TRBV15 and TRBJ1-4, the full variable domain reads DAMVIQNPRYQVTQFGKPVTLSCSQTLNHNVMYWYQQKSSQAPKLLFHYYDKDFNNEADTPDNFQSRRPNTSFCFLDIRSPGLGDTAMYLCATSREGQTNEKLFFGSGTQLSVL.

This chain connects TRBV7-9 to TRBJ1-1; D remains unclear. This CDR3 region has 14 residues. The germline V and J ends were trimmed by 2 bases and 1 base, with 8 bases remaining between them. Germline V CDR1 and CDR2: SEHNR, FQNEAQ (reference sequence). CDR3 region: CASSLSFTNTEAFF. Written as DNA, the CDR3 is TGTGCCAGCAGCTTATCTTTCACGAACACTGAAGCTTTCTTT.

V usage is TRBV29-1 and J usage is TRBJ1-1, with 8 bases that match TRBD1. This CDR3 is built from 13 residues. The V gene end was trimmed by 7 bases and the J gene end by 8 bases; junction bases not matched to a gene: 12. The germline V gene encodes CDR1 SQVTM and CDR2 ANQGSEA. CDR3 region: CSAKYRGGREAFF. The CDR3 nucleotides read TGCAGCGCTAAGTACAGGGGGGGACGGGAAGCTTTCTTT.

The genes are TRBV12-3 or TRBV12-4 and TRBJ2-1; D unresolved. The CDR3 contains 12 residues. Trimming removed 6 bases from V and 4 bases from J, with 7 bases in between. This chain's CDR3 is CASSPQYNEQFF. The CDR3 DNA reads TGTGCCAGCAGCCCCCAATACAATGAGCAGTTCTTC.

This clonotype appeared many times. The chain is built from TRBV12-3 or TRBV12-4 and TRBJ1-2; perhaps TRBD1 as D (5 bases). This CDR3 spans 11 amino acids. V was trimmed by 4 bases and J by 7 bases, leaving 7 bases between them. For the CDR3, the DNA is TGTGCCAGCAGTTGGGGGGGTGGCTACACCTTC. This translates into CASSWGGGYTF.

The chain joins TRBV5-6 to TRBJ2-2; D uncertain. The CDR3 is made up of 13 amino acids. Trimming cost V 2 bases and J 4 bases, with 6 bases left between them. Germline CDR1 reads SGHDT; CDR2 reads YYEEEE. The CDR3 nucleotides read TGTGCCAGCAGCTTAGAGATCACCGGGGAGCTGTTTTTT. Translated, it gives CASSLEITGELFF.

This clonotype has just a few counts. The gene calls are TRBV10-3 and TRBJ1-1; possibly TRBD1 for D (6 bases). The CDR3 loop spans 14 amino acids. The V gene's germline CDR1 is ENHRY and CDR2 SYGVKD. The V end lost 7 bases, the J end lost 4 bases, and 16 bases lay between the germline ends. DNA of the CDR3: TGTGCCATCACCGAGGGGGGGTATCGCACTGAAGCTTTCTTT. This encodes CAITEGGYRTEAFF.

The gene calls are TRBV20-1 and TRBJ1-2; D call uncertain. V lost 6 bases to trimming and J lost 4 bases, with 18 bases between them. Germline V CDR1 and CDR2: DFQATT, SNEGSKA (reference sequence). The CDR3 has 14 residues. CDR3: CSALGSYSTYGYTF. DNA for the CDR3: TGCAGTGCGCTCGGCAGCTACTCTACCTATGGCTACACCTTC.

The sample holds a few counts of this clonotype. J is TRBJ2-5 and V is TRBV7-2, with 10 positions matching TRBD2. Germline V gene sequence: CDR1 SGHTA, CDR2 FQGNSA. V lost 4 bases and J lost 5; bases outside the gene matches: 4. The CDR3 is 14 residues long. CDR3 loop: CASSSLAGVETQYF. The CDR3 nucleotides are TGTGCCAGCAGCTCCCTAGCGGGGGTGGAGACCCAGTACTTC. The full variable domain, its missing parts supplied by reference TRBV7-2 and TRBJ2-5, is GAGVSQSPSNKVTEKGKDVELRCDPISGHTALYWYRQSLGQGLEFLIYFQGNSAPDKSGLPSDRFSAERTGGSVSTLTIQRTQQEDSAVYLCASSSLAGVETQYFGPGTRLLVL.

This clonotype was observed many times. The V and J genes are TRBV29-1 and TRBJ2-2; no definite D call. The germline V gene encodes CDR1 SQVTM and CDR2 ANQGSEA. Trimming took 3 bases from V and 5 from J, leaving 7 bases between them. This CDR3 has 12 residues. DNA for the CDR3: TGCAGCGTTGAGAGTGGTACCGGGGAGCTGTTTTTT. It encodes CSVESGTGELFF.

J is TRBJ2-3 and V is TRBV29-1, with TRBD2 matching 8 bases. The CDR3 consists of 14 residues. J gave up 1 base and V 4 bases, and 4 bases lay outside the gene matches. Germline CDR1 SQVTM, CDR2 ANQGSEA. In DNA, the CDR3 is TGCAGCGTTGTGGTTAGCGGGGGCACAGATACGCAGTATTTT. Residues: CSVVVSGGTDTQYF.

This clonotype has ten or more counts. The CDR3 sequence: CASSEAEGTQETQYF. In DNA, the CDR3 is TGTGCCAGCAGTGAAGCAGAAGGGACCCAAGAGACCCAGTACTTC. This sequence joins TRBV6-1 and TRBJ2-5; possibly TRBD1 or TRBD2 for D (5 bases each). The length of the CDR3 is 15 residues. Trimming took off 0 bases at V and 1 base at J, with 9 bases between the two ends. Germline V gene lookup returns CDR1 MNHNS and CDR2 SASEGT.

This clonotype was detected only a few times. The gene calls are TRBV19 and TRBJ2-3, with D unclear. Trimming shortened V by 1 base and J by 6 bases, and 5 bases separated the two germline ends. This CDR3 contains 12 residues. Germline V gives CDR1 LNHDA, CDR2 SQIVND (reference sequence). The CDR3 nucleotides are TGTGCCAGTAGTATAGGTTACGATACGCAGTATTTT. Protein: CASSIGYDTQYF.

A few counts support this clonotype. CDR3 amino acids: CASSTGLLYEQYV. The CDR3 region has the DNA TGTGCCAGCTCAACCGGACTTCTCTACGAGCAGTACGTC. This chain joins TRBV18 and TRBJ2-7; a possible D gene is TRBD2 (5 bases). This CDR3 is built from 13 residues. Trimming pared 5 bases from V and 3 bases from J, leaving 11 bases between. Germline-derived CDR1 and CDR2 are KGHSH and LQKENI.

In its sample, this clonotype was seen a few times. The V call is TRBV4-3, the J call TRBJ1-2; D ambiguous. The CDR3 has 15 amino acids. Trimming removed 1 base from V and 5 bases from J, with 14 bases in between. Germline lookup yields CDR1 LGHNA and CDR2 YSLEER. The CDR3 spells CASSQGLVSLYGYTF. In DNA form, the CDR3 reads TGCGCCAGCAGCCAAGGACTGGTCAGCCTATATGGCTACACCTTC.

In this sample, this clonotype turned up a few times. The genes are TRBV4-2 and TRBJ2-1, with D unresolved. This CDR3 has 16 amino acids. Germline CDR1 and CDR2: LGHNA and YNFKEQ. Trimming stripped 1 base from V and 2 bases from J, with 12 bases between. Here the CDR3 DNA reads TGTGCCAGCAGCCAAGCGTCGGACCGGGCCTACAATGAGCAGTTCTTC. Amino acid sequence: CASSQASDRAYNEQFF.

This chain links TRBV27 with TRBJ1-3; TRBD1 is a possible D gene (5 bases). Germline loops: CDR1 MNHEY, CDR2 SMNVEV (reference sequence). The CDR3 runs 15 residues. V lost 2 bases to trimming and J lost 4 bases, with 12 bases between them. In DNA form, the CDR3 reads TGTGCCAGCAGTTTAGGACAACCCGGCGGAAACACCATATATTTT. It encodes CASSLGQPGGNTIYF.

This clonotype has a handful of counts. The CDR3 loop reads CSVVSGGGGYTF. The CDR3 nucleotides read TGCAGCGTTGTTTCGGGGGGAGGAGGCTACACCTTC. The chain combines TRBV29-1 with TRBJ1-2; TRBD1 might be the D (5 bases). Germline V gene sequence: CDR1 SQVTM, CDR2 ANQGSEA. This CDR3 is 12 amino acids long. V was cut by 4 bases and J by 8 bases, with 14 bases left in between.

This clonotype was counted only a few times. The V call is TRBV6-2 or TRBV6-3, the J call TRBJ2-1; D possibly matches TRBD1 or TRBD2 (5 bases each). Germline assignment: CDR1 MNHEY and CDR2 SVGEGT. With 7 bases removed from V and 13 bases from J, the gap between germline ends came to 14 bases. This CDR3 is built from 11 residues. The CDR3 DNA sequence: TGTGCCAGCACCATCGGGGCAAACCAGTTCTTC. Its protein is CASTIGANQFF.